This is a list of T cell receptor beta chains from one sample in a study of CXCR3-negative and CXCR3-positive naive CD8 T cells. TCRdb derives one entry per CDR3 protein from the 5' RACE reads, leaving out DNA. This listing includes roughly 48,000 distinct CDR3 sequences. The specimen was memory CD8+ T cells from blood. Source of these receptors: a human donor in good health. Some clones in this sample may be carry-over from other donors' samples. Each CDR3 is given with its conserved first and last residue. The order of the fields is J gene, V gene, clone size, CDR3 protein. Clone size appears in some rows only: once, few, many, or a class for an expanded clone.

TRBJ2-6	TRBV4-3	medium-sized	CASSRSGGTSGANVLTF
TRBJ1-2	TRBV4-3	NA	CASSQDSSGGLGYTF
TRBJ2-3	TRBV5-1	NA	CASSLDEPETSDSTDTQYF
TRBJ2-7	TRBV20-1	NA	CSARAQPGGEHFTYEQYF
TRBJ2-7	TRBV6-2/TRBV6-3	NA	CASQGGESTEQYF
TRBJ2-7	TRBV4-3	NA	CASSQTNTALYEQYF
TRBJ1-1	TRBV2	NA	CASSDRNTEAFF
TRBJ2-2	TRBV6-4	NA	CASSDSGGLTTGELFF
TRBJ2-1	TRBV10-3	medium-sized	CAIRDLADEQFF
TRBJ2-1	TRBV19	NA	CASSIQGRYNEQFF
TRBJ2-7	TRBV29-1	NA	CSVEVTGGAAYEQYF
TRBJ1-1	TRBV9	NA	CASSRYRDSAEAFF
TRBJ2-1	TRBV28	NA	CASSSGGPGGEQFF
TRBJ2-1	TRBV29-1	NA	CSVLYSGSSYNEQFF
TRBJ1-4	TRBV29-1	NA	CSVVIGHDRGLNNATNEKLFF
TRBJ2-1	TRBV6-5	NA	CASSYSTSGEPPSYNEQFF
TRBJ2-4	TRBV12-3/TRBV12-4	NA	CASSLGSIQYF
TRBJ1-4	TRBV29-1	NA	CSVTTGSEKLFF
TRBJ2-3	TRBV15	NA	CATSRDPPRATAADTQYF
TRBJ2-1	TRBV5-1	NA	CASSSPLTGGSYNEQFF
TRBJ1-1	TRBV11-2	NA	CASSVTSGTVNTEAFF
TRBJ1-2	TRBV9	NA	CASSIGQGPYGYTF
TRBJ1-1	TRBV29-1	NA	CSVVVEEITEAFF
TRBJ1-1	TRBV12-3/TRBV12-4	NA	CASTRANTEAFF
TRBJ2-1	TRBV6-5	NA	CASRPTGNSYNEQFF
TRBJ2-5	TRBV29-1	NA	CSVWLGREKYF
TRBJ2-3	TRBV7-8	NA	CASSLAFGTSKGTDTQYF
TRBJ2-1	TRBV27	NA	CASSLDWGLAGAGNEQFF
TRBJ2-1	TRBV4-1	NA	CASSQEVGIYNEQFF
TRBJ1-5	TRBV25-1	NA	CASSEMEGFGQPQHF
TRBJ2-7	TRBV4-1	NA	CASSQDGEGSGSSYKQYF
TRBJ2-2	TRBV5-1	NA	CASTWTSGNPTGELFF
TRBJ2-2	TRBV15	NA	CATSSRTETGELFF
TRBJ2-7	TRBV5-1	NA	CASRRGSEEQYF
TRBJ2-3	TRBV4-1	NA	CASSQVLGETDTQYF
TRBJ2-1	TRBV5-1	NA	CASSLEMAGAYNEQFF
TRBJ2-7	TRBV5-6	NA	CASSPRPRAYEQYF
TRBJ2-1	TRBV20-1	NA	CSAANSGSSYNEQFF
TRBJ2-1	TRBV19	NA	CASSNRGGHNEQFF
TRBJ2-2	TRBV24-1	NA	CATSDLDEGLSGELFF
TRBJ2-1	TRBV7-9	NA	CASSPGQGDNEQFF
TRBJ2-1	TRBV9	NA	CASSDSGSGNEQFF
TRBJ1-1	TRBV6-5	NA	CASSYQGGSAEAFF
TRBJ1-4	TRBV6-6	NA	CASSSGDYTNEKLFF
TRBJ1-2	TRBV20-1	medium-sized	CSARDGGGRNYGYTF
TRBJ1-5	TRBV15	NA	CATSRDSQGGQPQHF
TRBJ1-5	TRBV9	NA	CASSFTVLGNQPQHF
TRBJ1-1	TRBV3-1	NA	CASSQERGRSMNTEAFF
TRBJ2-1	TRBV28	NA	CASSLLAGGLHNEQFF
TRBJ2-1	TRBV7-7	NA	CASSPRGDGDSYYSSYNEQFF
TRBJ2-7	TRBV12-3/TRBV12-4	NA	CASSFSGDPPYEQYF
TRBJ2-7	TRBV7-2	medium-sized	CASSVGTEPSYEQYF
TRBJ1-1	TRBV20-1	NA	CSARPPDRFPEAFF
TRBJ2-1	TRBV5-5	NA	CASSFGGTYNEQFF
TRBJ2-5	TRBV20-1	medium-sized	CSARGLDGLAGGPGMVETQYF
TRBJ2-3	TRBV4-1	NA	CASSQVAGGTDTQYF
TRBJ2-1	TRBV29-1	NA	CSVEGTGWNEQFF